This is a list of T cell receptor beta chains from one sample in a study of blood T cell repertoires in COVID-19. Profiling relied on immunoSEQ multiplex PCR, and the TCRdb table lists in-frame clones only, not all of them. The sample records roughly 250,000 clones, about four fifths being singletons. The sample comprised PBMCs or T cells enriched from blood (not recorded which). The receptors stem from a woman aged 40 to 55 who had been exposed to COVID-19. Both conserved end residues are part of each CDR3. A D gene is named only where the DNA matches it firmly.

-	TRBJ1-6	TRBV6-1	CASSEASWGWSSPLHF	TGTGCCAGCAGTGAAGCTTCTTGGGGCTGGAGTTCACCCCTCCACTTT
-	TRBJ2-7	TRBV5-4	CASSLDGGEQYF	TGTGCCAGCAGCTTGGACGGTGGCGAGCAGTACTTC
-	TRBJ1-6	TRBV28	CASSLSGGRYSPLHF	TGTGCCAGCAGTTTAAGCGGGGGACGGTATTCACCCCTCCACTTT
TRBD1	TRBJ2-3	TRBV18	CASSPGQGKEPDTQYF	TGTGCCAGCTCACCAGGACAGGGAAAGGAGCCAGATACGCAGTATTTT
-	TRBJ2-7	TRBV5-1	CASSLGRSSSYEQYF	TGCGCCAGCAGCTTGGGGAGATCCAGCTCCTACGAGCAGTACTTC
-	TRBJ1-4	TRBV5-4	CASSSQGTSNEKLFF	TGTGCCAGCAGCTCTCAGGGGACCAGTAATGAAAAACTGTTTTTT
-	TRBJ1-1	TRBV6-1	CASSEVPRGENTEAFF	TGTGCCAGCAGTGAAGTCCCCCGGGGGGAGAACACTGAAGCTTTCTTT
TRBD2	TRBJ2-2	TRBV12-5	CASGWSGGTNTGELFF	TGTGCTAGTGGTTGGAGCGGGGGGACTAACACCGGGGAGCTGTTTTTT
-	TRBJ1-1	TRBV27	CASSLWQGGSEAFF	TGTGCCAGCAGTTTATGGCAGGGTGGTTCTGAAGCTTTCTTT
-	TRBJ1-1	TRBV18	CASSPMASSGNTEAFF	TGTGCCAGCTCACCTATGGCGTCCTCGGGGAACACTGAAGCTTTCTTT
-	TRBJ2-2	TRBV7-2	CASSWIGAGTGELFF	TGTGCCAGCAGCTGGATAGGGGCGGGGACCGGGGAGCTGTTTTTT
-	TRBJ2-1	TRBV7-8	CASSSQGRDNNNEQFF	TGTGCCAGCAGCTCTCAGGGGAGGGACAATAACAATGAGCAGTTCTTC
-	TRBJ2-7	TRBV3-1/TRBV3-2	CASSQVVSYEQYF	TGTGCCAGCAGCCAAGTAGTTAGCTACGAGCAGTACTTC
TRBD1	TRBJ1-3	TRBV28	CASTQGGSRDRGGNTIYF	TGTGCCAGCACCCAAGGGGGGTCCCGGGACAGGGGTGGAAACACCATATATTTT
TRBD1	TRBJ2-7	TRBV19	CASSPYPGGSYEQYF	TGTGCCAGTAGCCCGTATCCAGGGGGCTCCTACGAGCAGTACTTC
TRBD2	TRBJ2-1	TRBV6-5	CASTLPGGNEQFF	TGTGCCAGCACTCTCCCGGGGGGCAATGAGCAGTTCTTC
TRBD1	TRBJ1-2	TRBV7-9	CASTRQGNYGYTF	TGTGCCAGCACGCGACAGGGCAACTATGGCTACACCTTC